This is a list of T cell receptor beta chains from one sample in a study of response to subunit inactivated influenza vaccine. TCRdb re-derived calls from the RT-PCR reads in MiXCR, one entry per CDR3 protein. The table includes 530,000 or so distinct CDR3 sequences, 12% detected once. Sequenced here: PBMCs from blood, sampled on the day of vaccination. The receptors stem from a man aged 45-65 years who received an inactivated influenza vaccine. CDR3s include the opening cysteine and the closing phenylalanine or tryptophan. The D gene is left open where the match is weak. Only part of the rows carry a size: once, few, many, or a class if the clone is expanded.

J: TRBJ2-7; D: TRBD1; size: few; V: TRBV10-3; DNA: TGTGCCATCAATCCCGGGACAGGAGACGAGCAGTACTTC; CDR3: CAINPGTGDEQYF
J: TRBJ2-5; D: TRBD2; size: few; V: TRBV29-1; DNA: TGCAGCGTGACAGCCGGGACTAGCGGAGGAGAGACCCAGTACTTC; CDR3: CSVTAGTSGGETQYF
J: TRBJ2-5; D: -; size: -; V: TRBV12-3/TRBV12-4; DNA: TGTGCCAGCAGTCGGACACAGAACCAAGAGACCCAGTACTTC; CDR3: CASSRTQNQETQYF
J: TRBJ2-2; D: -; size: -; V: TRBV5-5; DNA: TGTGCCAGCAGCTACGCGGGGAGATACACCGGGGAGCTGTTTTTT; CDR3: CASSYAGRYTGELFF
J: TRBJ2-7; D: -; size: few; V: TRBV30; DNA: TGTGCCTGGAGTGTACGCTACGAGCAGTACTTC; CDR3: CAWSVRYEQYF
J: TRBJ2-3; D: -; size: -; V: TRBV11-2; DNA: TGTGCCAGCAGCTTAGATCATAGCAGCCCACGAAAGGATACGCAGTATTTT; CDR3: CASSLDHSSPRKDTQYF
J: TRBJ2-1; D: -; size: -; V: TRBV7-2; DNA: TGTGCCAGCAGCCGAGACTCCAGGGCAAATGAGCAGTTCTTC; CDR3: CASSRDSRANEQFF
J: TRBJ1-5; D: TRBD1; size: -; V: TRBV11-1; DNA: TGTGCCAGCAGCTTCTTATATATGGACAGGGGGCAGGGTCAGCCCCAGCATTTT; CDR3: CASSFLYMDRGQGQPQHF
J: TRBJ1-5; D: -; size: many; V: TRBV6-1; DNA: TGTGCCAGCAGTGAGAAGAGGGGACTCTTGACTAAATATTGGGGTCTGCATTTT; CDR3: CASSEKRGLLTKYWGLHF
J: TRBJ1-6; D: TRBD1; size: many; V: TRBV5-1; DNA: TGCGCCAGCAGCTCCCGGACAGGGGGTGATTCACCCCTCCACTTT; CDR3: CASSSRTGGDSPLHF
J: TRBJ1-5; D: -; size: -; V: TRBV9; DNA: TGTGCCAGCAGCGGGGGGGGTGCTCAGCATTTT; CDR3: CASSGGGAQHF
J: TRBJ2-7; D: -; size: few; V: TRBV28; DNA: TGTGCCAGCAGAGAGGGGGGGGGTTTCTCCTACGAGCAGTACTTC; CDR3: CASREGGGFSYEQYF
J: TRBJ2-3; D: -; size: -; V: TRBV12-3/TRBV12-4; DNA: TGTGCCAGCAGTGGGCTCCCCAGCACAGATACGCAGTATTTT; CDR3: CASSGLPSTDTQYF
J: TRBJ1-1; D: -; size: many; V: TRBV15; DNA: TGTGCCACCAGCAGGATCAGCGGGAGAACTGAAGCTTTCTTT; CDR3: CATSRISGRTEAFF
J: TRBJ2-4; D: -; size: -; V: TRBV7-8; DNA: TGTGCCAGCAGCTTGGGGGGTGCCAAAAACATTCAGTACTTC; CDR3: CASSLGGAKNIQYF
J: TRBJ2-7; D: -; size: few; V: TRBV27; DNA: TGTGCCAGCAGTTTATCGGTCAGGTCGTCGCCCTACGAGCAGTACTTC; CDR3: CASSLSVRSSPYEQYF
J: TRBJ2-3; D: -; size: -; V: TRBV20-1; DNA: TGCAGTGGAATAAGGACAGATACGCAGTATTTT; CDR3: CSGIRTDTQYF
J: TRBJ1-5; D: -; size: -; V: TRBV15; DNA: TGTGCCACCAGCAGAGATTTTGGGCAGGGTAGTCAGCCCCAGCATTTT; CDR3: CATSRDFGQGSQPQHF
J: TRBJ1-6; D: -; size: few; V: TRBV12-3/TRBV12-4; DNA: TGTGCCAGCAGTTTCCGACCAAATTCACCCCTCCACTTT; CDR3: CASSFRPNSPLHF
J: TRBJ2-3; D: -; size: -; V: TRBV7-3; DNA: TGTGCCAGCAGCTTACAGGGGACGCATGCGGCAGATACGCAGTATTTT; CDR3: CASSLQGTHAADTQYF
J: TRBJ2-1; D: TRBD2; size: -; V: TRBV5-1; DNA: TGCGCCAGCAGCTTCAATAGCGGGGACTACAATGAGCAGTTCTTC; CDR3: CASSFNSGDYNEQFF
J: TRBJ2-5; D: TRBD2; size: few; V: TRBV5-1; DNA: TGCGCCAGCAGCTTGGCCGTACTAGCGGGTCCCCAAGAGACCCAGTACTTC; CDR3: CASSLAVLAGPQETQYF
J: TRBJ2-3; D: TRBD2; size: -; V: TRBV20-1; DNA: TGCAGTGCTAGGAGGGGTAGCGGGGGGGCAACAGATACGCAGTATTTT; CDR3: CSARRGSGGATDTQYF
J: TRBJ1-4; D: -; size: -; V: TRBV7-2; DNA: TGTGCCAGCAGCCCAGACGCCCCGACGGGACTGTTTTTT; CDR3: CASSPDAPTGLFF
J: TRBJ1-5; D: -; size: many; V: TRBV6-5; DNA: TGTGCCAGCAGTTCTGGGACCGGAGGAGGGCAGCCCCAGCATTTT; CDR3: CASSSGTGGGQPQHF
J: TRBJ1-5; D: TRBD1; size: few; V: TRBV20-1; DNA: TGCAGTGTTTGGGACAGGGGGAACAATCAGCCCCAGCATTTT; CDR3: CSVWDRGNNQPQHF
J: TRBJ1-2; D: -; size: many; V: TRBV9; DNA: TGTGCCAGCAGGTCAGGGTACGACCCCTACACCTTC; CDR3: CASRSGYDPYTF
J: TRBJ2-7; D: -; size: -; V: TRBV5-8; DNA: TGTGCCATCAGCTTGGACAGAGCCTACGAGCAGTACTTC; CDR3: CAISLDRAYEQYF
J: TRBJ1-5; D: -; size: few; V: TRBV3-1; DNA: TGTGCCAGCGGCCCAAGTTACAATCAGCCCCAGCATTTT; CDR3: CASGPSYNQPQHF
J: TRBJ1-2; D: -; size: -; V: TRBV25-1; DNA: TGTGCCAGCAGTGAATACGCGGGGGTAAAGGATGGCTACACCTTC; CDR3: CASSEYAGVKDGYTF
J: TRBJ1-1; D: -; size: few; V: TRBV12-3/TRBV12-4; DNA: TGTGCCAGCAGTCCCAAGGGAGGGAACACTGAAGCTTTCTTT; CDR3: CASSPKGGNTEAFF
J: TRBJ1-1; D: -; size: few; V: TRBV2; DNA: TGTGCCAGCAGTGATAGTCAGGGAGTGGGGAACACTGAAGCTTTCTTT; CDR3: CASSDSQGVGNTEAFF
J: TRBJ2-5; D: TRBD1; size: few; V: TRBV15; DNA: TGTGCCACCAGCAGAGATCCCCGGGCAGGGGGAGAGACCCAGTACTTC; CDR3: CATSRDPRAGGETQYF
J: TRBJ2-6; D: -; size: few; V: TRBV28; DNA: TGTGCCAGCAGTTTATCCCCGGGCAGGGGAGTGTCTTCTGGGGCCAACGTCCTGACTTTC; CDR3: CASSLSPGRGVSSGANVLTF
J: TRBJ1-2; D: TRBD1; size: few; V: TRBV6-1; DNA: TGTGCCAGCAGTGTTTCAGGGGGTGACAGCGGCGGCTACACCTTC; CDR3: CASSVSGGDSGGYTF
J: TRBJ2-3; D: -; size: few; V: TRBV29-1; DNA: TGCAGCGTTGAACTACTATGGGGATCTAGCACAGATACGCAGTATTTT; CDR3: CSVELLWGSSTDTQYF
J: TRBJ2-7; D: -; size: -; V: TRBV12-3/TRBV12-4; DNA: TGTGCCAGCAGCCGATCCCGTCCCCGTTACGAGCAGTACTTC; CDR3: CASSRSRPRYEQYF